This TCR beta chain was recorded in a study of graft-versus-host responses after intestinal transplantation. On the study more broadly: The study gave all recipients anti-thymocyte globulin induction, then tacrolimus and steroids for roughly 3 years.

Clones were read by immunoSEQ multiplex PCR, and TCRdb kept only the in-frame ones, dropping some. The repertoire holds about 70,000 clones, over 85% seen once, with less than 0.55% in the top ten. The CDR3 totals 18 residues. V dropped 9 bases and J dropped 0 bases, with 25 bases sitting between them. The germline gives CDR1 MNHEY, CDR2 SMNVEV (reference sequence). As to this clone: What it binds is unknown.

The chain joins TRBV27 to TRBJ2-3; perhaps D is TRBD1 or TRBD2 (6 bases each). Sequences were derived from unstimulated CD8+ T cells sorted from spleen or lymph node cells, sampled before intestinal transplant. The TCR sequence derives from a human donor who received an intestinal transplant. CDR3 loop: CARSGEVLEGDSTDTQYF. The CDR3 DNA is TGTGCCAGATCGGGGGAGGTTTTGGAGGGGGATAGCACAGATACGCAGTATTTT.